This TCR beta chain stems from a study of radiation and T cells in renal cell carcinoma (dated by TCRdb to 2018 to 2021). In the study overall: In total, some 52 samples underwent TCR beta sequencing: around 25 tumors plus 27 peripheral blood samples. Across all 53 samples, several million unique CDR3 nucleotide sequences encoding some 2.6 million unique CDR3 amino acid sequences were identified. The last blood draw occurred 4 weeks after radiation, at the same time as nephrectomy. Beyond this particular receptor, the publication reports: An increase in top tumor clonotypes in blood was observed from baseline to 2 weeks post-radiation, followed by contraction by 4 weeks, which was taken to suggest transient expansion of tumor-resident clones. Changes in the blood repertoire were not tracked past 4 weeks after treatment. Because pretreatment tumor biopsies were not available, the study could not determine whether clonotypes were already present within the tumor at baseline. Because the trial had a single-armed design, the trial could not examine how radiation dose or scheduling affected the TCR repertoire.

Regarding this clone: No cognate antigen has been identified for it. Base qualities are not provided; no much larger clone lies one nucleotide away.

TCR beta libraries were generated from genomic DNA with the immunoSEQ kit, following the manufacturer's recommendations. For library preparation, a first multiplex PCR was performed with proprietary primers, followed by a second PCR in which unique barcodes were added, and bead cleanups were performed after each round. A kit-provided positive control reaction and a negative control reaction were included in every sample batch. The final libraries were assessed on an Agilent 4200 TapeStation D1000 ScreenTape, pooled by volume, and quantified by qPCR. Sequencing was performed on an Illumina NextSeq500 using a MidOutput 150-cycle cartridge, with 156 Read1 cycles, 15 Index1 cycles, and the kit custom primers. The pooled library was loaded at approximately 1 pM, with a roughly 21% PhiX control spiked in. The authors' pipeline ran thus. Vendor-processed data were analyzed in R, and a clonotype was defined as all T cells sharing the same CDR3 nucleotide sequence. In the clone abundance analyses, frequencies were normalized to the 10,000 most abundant clones in each sample. Public T cell clones, which averaged fewer than five per sample, were removed prior to analysis. Tumor-enriched and baseline blood-enriched clonotypes were defined by at least a 32-fold difference in abundance between compartments. A beta-binomial differential abundance model was applied to find clonotypes that expanded or contracted between blood time points. Tumor-blood repertoire similarity was measured with the Baroni-Urbani and Buser coefficient, and groups were compared using two-tailed Wilcoxon tests in R. The table was pulled from immuneACCESS by TCRdb, which kept in-frame rearrangements only. Such tables lose some clones; where checked, under half of the loss comes from unresolved V genes, and the rest has no known cause. V and J calls and clone size come straight from that table; D and trimming were deduced from the DNA. This sample gives some 78,000 clones in total; 70% to 90% of them show up just once. The leading ten clones occupy nearly 6% of the sample.

According to the study, the label for this sample's time point signals: blood 4 weeks post-SBRT, at nephrectomy. The meaning of the sample's treatment or condition label: 15 Gy SBRT to primary tumor, nephrectomy 4 weeks later. Samples were obtained from a clinical trial, in which 15 Gy stereotactic body radiation therapy was delivered to primary renal cell carcinomas and nephrectomy was performed 4 weeks later. To follow tumor-enriched clonotypes, peripheral blood was collected serially from radiation-treated patients at baseline and again at 2 weeks and 4 weeks after SBRT. All patients had renal cell carcinoma with clear cell pathology. The QIAamp DNA Blood Mini Kit (Qiagen) was used to prepare genomic DNA for TCR sequencing. The analyses included only samples that passed all quality control checks. The CDR3 sequence holds 12 residues, the cysteine and phenylalanine included. Only CDR3 DNA remains: 36 bases, in frame from the first base. Trimming at the junction amounts to 6 bases on V and 4 bases on J, and the germline ends lie 8 bases apart. Sequences MNHNY (CDR1) and SVGAGI (CDR2) are obtained from the germline V gene (reference sequence).

The V gene is TRBV6-6 and the J gene is TRBJ2-3, with no confident D gene call. The sample consisted of blood, taken from a patient whose treatment included radiotherapy and nephrectomy. The receptor comes from a woman in her 70s with renal cell carcinoma. At the DNA level, the sequence is TGTGCCAGCAGGTGGGGTGCAGATACGCAGTATTTT. Translated, it gives CASRWGADTQYF.